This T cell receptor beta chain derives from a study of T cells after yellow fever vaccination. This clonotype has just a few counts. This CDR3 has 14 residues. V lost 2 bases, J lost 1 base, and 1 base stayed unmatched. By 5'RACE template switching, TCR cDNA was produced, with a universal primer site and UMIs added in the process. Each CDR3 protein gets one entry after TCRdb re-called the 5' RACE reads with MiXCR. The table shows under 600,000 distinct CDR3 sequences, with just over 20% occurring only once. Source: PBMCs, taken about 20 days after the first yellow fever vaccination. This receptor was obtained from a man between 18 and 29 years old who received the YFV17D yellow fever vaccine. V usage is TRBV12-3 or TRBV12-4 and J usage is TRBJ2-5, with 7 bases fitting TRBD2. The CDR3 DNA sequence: TGTGCCAGCAGTTTACTAGCGGTCCAAGAGACCCAGTACTTC. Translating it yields CASSLLAVQETQYF.